This T cell receptor (beta chain) emerged from a study of CD8 T cells in Susac syndrome. About the research overall: Patients with Susac syndrome, at blood draw, were therapy-naive, on corticosteroids, or on intravenous immunoglobulin alone.

Germline V CDR1 and CDR2: LGHDT, YNNKEL (reference sequence). V was cut by 3 bases and J by 0 bases, with 13 bases left in between. The CDR3 is 16 amino acids. Random hexamers were used to reverse transcribe roughly 0.5 to 1 ug of RNA. TCRdb analysed the immunoSEQ multiplex PCR reads with MiXCR anew, one entry per CDR3 protein. The sample shows about 130,000 distinct CDR3 sequences, around 94% of them seen only once. This sequence was found in a human donor with Susac syndrome. Sequencing used CD8+ T cells from PBMCs. V gene TRBV3-1 combines with J gene TRBJ2-3; possibly TRBD2 for D (5 bases). The DNA of the CDR3 is TGTGCCAGCAGCCACCTTCTAGCTGCTAGCACAGATACGCAGTATTTT. Encoded protein: CASSHLLAASTDTQYF.